This T cell receptor (beta chain) was found in a study of a mutant IDH1 vaccine in newly diagnosed glioma. As for the study in general: Onset of vaccination occurred 4-6 weeks following radiotherapy alone, or with temozolomide cycles. Before enrollment, the patients had been treated with radiotherapy alone, temozolomide alone, or both together. Most of them had received both.

Study findings and constraints: Detectable vaccine-induced immune responses arose in about 93% of patients.

Concerning this clone: Antigen unknown.

The CDR3 runs to 16 residues. Germline trimming cut 2 bases from V and 5 bases from J; bases unmatched to any gene: 10. CDR1 and CDR2 from the germline V gene are SGHDT and YYEEEE. Libraries were prepared by immunoSEQ multiplex PCR; TCRdb keeps only in-frame clonotypes and omits some of them. Of approximately 67,000 clones in the sample, 84% were seen once. Time point of the sample: week 23, last vaccination. What each vaccine dose contained was 300 ug of mutant IDH1 20-mer peptide, accompanied by topical imiquimod. The chain combines TRBV5-6 with TRBJ2-5; 9 bases match TRBD1. The receptor comes from a man between 18 and 29 years old with glioma. The sample in question was PBMCs, obtained from a glioma patient whose treatment included an IDH1 peptide vaccine. The CDR3 DNA reads TGTGCCAGCAGCTTCTACAGGGGGCTCTGGAGTGAGACCCAGTACTTC. As protein: CASSFYRGLWSETQYF.